One sample yielded the 31 T cell receptor beta chains listed below, sequenced in a study of blood T cells in healthy people across ages. A J-beta primer mix and a sample-barcoded 5' primer were used in a second PCR of about 7 to 11 cycles. One entry per CDR3 protein results from TCRdb running MiXCR on the 5' RACE reads. The data hold about 1.6 million distinct CDR3 sequences, with about 31% observed a single time. Sequencing was done on a sample of blood. These receptors were taken from a woman in her twenties or thirties in good health.

This clonotype was seen just once. The V gene is TRBV12-3 or TRBV12-4, the J gene TRBJ2-2, with D uncertain. V lost 10 bases to trimming and J lost 0 bases, with 15 bases between them. The CDR3 contains 15 residues. The CDR3 reads CATSGSGTNTGELFF. The DNA for the CDR3 is TGTGCCACCTCCGGCTCCGGTACGAACACCGGGGAGCTGTTTTTT.

In this sample, this clonotype turned up many times. CDR3 sequence reads: CATSRVRGTDTQYF. The CDR3 nucleotides read TGTGCCACCAGCAGGGTCAGAGGCACAGATACGCAGTATTTT. The chain joins TRBV15 to TRBJ2-3; D unclear. Germline V gives CDR1 LNHNV, CDR2 YYDKDF (reference sequence). The CDR3 consists of 14 residues. V was pared by 3 bases and J by 1 base, with 8 bases between.

Of note for this clonotype: Given a much more abundant clone one base away, this may be a read error. The chain couples TRBV3-1 to TRBJ2-1, with D uncertain. V shed 1 base and J shed 10 bases, with 5 bases lying between them. The CDR3 consists of 11 residues. Germline lookup yields CDR1 LGHDT and CDR2 YNNKEL (reference sequence). Here the CDR3 reads CASSQVKEQFF. CDR3 nucleotides: TGTGCCAGCAGCCAAGTAAAGGAGCAGTTCTTC.

V and J are TRBV2 and TRBJ1-2; tentatively, D is TRBD1 (6 bases). V lost 7 bases and J lost 7, with 16 bases in between. Per the germline V gene, CDR1 is SNHLY and CDR2 is FYNNEI. The CDR3 consists of 13 residues. CDR3 in amino acids: CASNAHRALGYTF. DNA of the CDR3: TGTGCCAGCAACGCCCACAGGGCCCTTGGCTACACCTTC.

The chain recombines TRBV7-2 with TRBJ2-1, with 8 bases matching TRBD2. V trimming: 3 bases; J trimming: 1 base; junction bases outside the gene matches: 8. This CDR3 region has 17 residues. CDR1 SGHTA and CDR2 FQGNSA come from the germline V gene. The CDR3 protein is CASSFISGGLSYNEQFF. The DNA of the CDR3 is TGTGCCAGCAGCTTCATTTCGGGGGGGCTATCCTACAATGAGCAGTTCTTC.

The CDR3 loop is CASSRGVGKNEKLFF. CDR3 in DNA: TGTGCCAGCAGTCGGGGAGTGGGGAAGAATGAAAAACTGTTTTTT. The chain employs TRBV6-5 and TRBJ1-4; D is unclear. Trimming removed 5 bases from V and 5 bases from J, with 15 bases in between. The germline gives CDR1 MNHEY, CDR2 SVGAGI. This CDR3 contains 15 residues.

This clonotype was recorded only once. This chain uses TRBV5-1 with TRBJ2-5; maybe TRBD2 (5 bases). CDR1 and CDR2 (germline): SGHRS, YFSETQ. The V end was cut by 4 bases, the J end by 7 bases, with 17 bases between. This CDR3 contains 14 residues. Here the CDR3 reads CASSQREGVGTQYF. The DNA of the CDR3 is TGCGCCAGCAGCCAACGAGAGGGAGTGGGGACCCAGTACTTC.

The V and J genes are TRBV5-6 and TRBJ2-2; no clear D gene. Trimming took off 5 bases at V and 0 bases at J, with 17 bases between the two ends. The CDR3 has 17 amino acids. Germline lookup yields CDR1 SGHDT and CDR2 YYEEEE. CDR3 sequence: CASSAAVSPPNTGELFF. Here the CDR3 DNA reads TGTGCCAGCAGTGCGGCCGTCTCGCCCCCGAACACCGGGGAGCTGTTTTTT. The variable domain in full, with the rest retrieved from reference TRBV5-6 and TRBJ2-2, is DAGVTQSPTHLIKTRGQQVTLRCSPKSGHDTVSWYQQALGQGPQFIFQYYEEEERQRGNFPDRFSGHQFPNYSSELNVNALLLGDSALYLCASSAAVSPPNTGELFFGEGSRLTVL.

V gene TRBV5-1 combines with J gene TRBJ2-3, with TRBD2 identical over 8 bases. In germline, CDR1 is SGHRS, CDR2 YFSETQ. V lost 4 bases and J lost 1; bases outside the gene matches: 5. CDR3 length equals 15 residues. CDR3 amino acids: CASSPFSGGTDTQYF. CDR3 DNA sequence: TGCGCCAGCAGCCCCTTTAGCGGGGGCACAGATACGCAGTATTTT.

This clonotype came up once. J is TRBJ1-2 and V is TRBV7-9; a weak D match, TRBD1 (6 bases). V lost 5 bases, J lost 4 bases, and 20 bases lay in between. The CDR3 is 16 residues long. The V gene's germline CDR1 is SEHNR and CDR2 FQNEAQ (reference sequence). CDR3 in amino acids: CASSGGKGVQSYGYTF. CDR3 coding DNA: TGTGCCAGCAGCGGAGGAAAGGGGGTGCAAAGCTATGGCTACACCTTC. Based on the CDR3 plus reference TRBV7-9 and TRBJ1-2, the full variable domain is DTGVSQNPRHKITKRGQNVTFRCDPISEHNRLYWYRQTLGQGPEFLTYFQNEAQLEKSRLLSDRFSAERPKGSFSTLEIQRTEQGDSAMYLCASSGGKGVQSYGYTFGSGTRLTVV.

This clonotype was detected ten times or more. The V gene is TRBV29-1, the J gene TRBJ2-5, with 13 bases matching TRBD2. There are 13 residues in the CDR3. V shed 8 bases, J shed 4 bases, and the junction held 4 bases outside the gene matches. Looked up from germline, CDR1 is SQVTM and CDR2 is ANQGSEA. This CDR3 reads CSSRTSGGETQYF. DNA for the CDR3: TGCAGCTCGAGGACTAGCGGGGGAGAGACCCAGTACTTC.

As to this clonotype: It is unclear where the CDR3 begins or ends on the DNA, so no DNA is shown, and the CDR3 is as TCRdb lists it. The chain combines TRBV5-5 with TRBJ1-2; the table's D call of TRBD1 was not tested on the DNA. The CDR3 adds up to 16 amino acids, both ends counted. Germline V gene lookup returns CDR1 SGHKS and CDR2 YYEKEE (reference sequence). The CDR3 spells CASSLDFVGQGARHTF.

Written as DNA, the CDR3 is TGCGCCAGCAGCTCCTTGGAGGGCGGAGCGTATGGCTACACCTTC. Protein: CASSSLEGGAYGYTF. The V call is TRBV5-1, the J call TRBJ1-2; D not resolved. V was cut by 3 bases and J by 5 bases, with 17 bases left in between. From germline, CDR1 is SGHRS and CDR2 YFSETQ. This CDR3 is built from 15 residues.

CDR3 sequence reads: CASRGVAGVEEQYF. CDR3 in DNA: TGTGCCAGCAGGGGGGTAGCGGGAGTGGAAGAGCAGTACTTC. The gene calls are TRBV28 and TRBJ2-7, with 9 nucleotides matching TRBD2. The CDR3 runs 14 residues. The germline CDR1 and CDR2 sequences are MDHEN and SYDVKM. The trim removed 6 bases at V and 7 bases at J, leaving 10 bases unmatched.

This clonotype was detected only once. The chain is built from TRBV15 and TRBJ1-1, with 8 bases that match TRBD1. The V gene end was trimmed by 6 bases and the J gene end by 3 bases; junction bases not matched to a gene: 6. CDR3 length equals 14 residues. Germline V gene data show CDR1 as LNHNV and CDR2 as YYDKDF (reference sequence). The CDR3 DNA reads as TGTGCCACCAGTCCACAGGGGGAAGACACTGAAGCTTTCTTT. It codes for CATSPQGEDTEAFF.

This clonotype was seen more than once but under ten times. The CDR3 here is CASSQDGPLRMNTEAFF. The CDR3, as DNA: TGTGCCAGCTCACAAGACGGACCACTACGGATGAACACTGAAGCTTTCTTT. J is TRBJ1-1 and V is TRBV18; no definite D call. The germline V gene has CDR1 KGHSH and CDR2 LQKENI. Trimming removed 4 bases from V and 0 bases from J, with 18 bases in between. This CDR3 spans 17 amino acids.

The table lists this clonotype with a count of one. This chain joins TRBV20-1 and TRBJ1-2; 7 bases map to TRBD1. CDR3 length: 14 amino acids. Per germline, CDR1 DFQATT and CDR2 SNEGSKA (reference sequence). Losses at the gene ends were 5 bases for V and 0 bases for J; bases not matched to a gene: 6. The CDR3 DNA follows: TGCAGTGCTGAATCGACAGGGTCTAACTATGGCTACACCTTC. Amino acids: CSAESTGSNYGYTF.

This clonotype was picked up a small number of times. V usage is TRBV20-1 and J usage is TRBJ2-1, with 7 bases identical to TRBD1. This CDR3 has 17 amino acids. The V segment lost 1 base and the J segment 1 base; nucleotides outside the gene matches: 10. In germline, CDR1 is DFQATT, CDR2 SNEGSKA (reference sequence). In DNA form, the CDR3 reads TGCAGTGCTAGAGTTCGGGCGACAGGGTTTTCCTACAATGAGCAGTTCTTC. This gives the protein CSARVRATGFSYNEQFF.

This clonotype has a handful of counts. The chain recombines TRBV3-1 with TRBJ2-4; 10 nucleotides agree with TRBD2. J lost 1 base, V lost 4 bases, and 1 base had no gene match. CDR3 length: 15 residues. Germline loops: CDR1 LGHDT, CDR2 YNNKEL (reference sequence). As DNA, the CDR3 is TGTGCCAGCAGCCCAGCGGGAGGGGCCAAAAACATTCAGTACTTC. This translates into CASSPAGGAKNIQYF.

The genes are TRBV11-1 and TRBJ1-2; 8 positions agree with TRBD1. Germline CDR1 SGHAT, CDR2 FQDESV (reference sequence). CDR3 length: 14 residues. The junction had 8 bases not matched to a gene; V was cut back by 5 bases and J by 6 bases. CDR3 loop: CASSAGQARNGYTF. CDR3 coding DNA: TGTGCCAGCAGCGCGGGACAGGCAAGGAATGGCTACACCTTC.

This rearrangement joins TRBV20-1 to TRBJ1-6; the D gene is possibly TRBD1 (6 bases). This CDR3 is 10 amino acids long. V dropped 5 bases and J dropped 13 bases, with 9 bases sitting between them. The V gene's germline CDR1 is DFQATT and CDR2 SNEGSKA (reference sequence). The chain's CDR3 is CSAAQGPLHF. The CDR3 bases are TGCAGTGCTGCTCAGGGGCCCCTCCACTTT.

This clonotype was seen repeatedly, ten times or more. The V call is TRBV29-1, the J call TRBJ1-2; TRBD1 matches 10 bases. The germline CDR1 and CDR2 sequences are SQVTM and ANQGSEA. The CDR3 spans 13 residues. J was trimmed by 2 bases and V by 7 bases; bases with no gene match: 4. As DNA, the CDR3 is TGCAGCGCCATGGGACAGGGGAACTATGGCTACACCTTC. It encodes CSAMGQGNYGYTF. Looking up the rest from reference TRBV29-1 and TRBJ1-2 gives the full variable domain: SAVISQKPSRDICQRGTSLTIQCQVDSQVTMMFWYRQQPGQSLTLIATANQGSEATYESGFVIDKFPISRPNLTFSTLTVSNMSPEDSSIYLCSAMGQGNYGYTFGSGTRLTVV.

The chain carries TRBV20-1 and TRBJ1-5; D gene unclear. V was clipped by 0 bases and J by 7 bases, with 10 bases between them. The CDR3 has 13 residues. The germline CDR1 and CDR2 sequences are DFQATT and SNEGSKA (reference sequence). For the CDR3, the DNA is TGCAGTGCTAGAGAGAACAAGGGACAGCCCCAGCATTTT. Amino acid sequence: CSARENKGQPQHF.

The chain links TRBV4-1 to TRBJ1-1, with D uncertain. Trimming removed 0 bases from V and 5 bases from J, with 7 bases in between. The CDR3 totals 13 residues. Germline CDR1 MGHRA, CDR2 YSYEKL. The CDR3: CASSQDLRTEAFF. The DNA for the CDR3 is TGCGCCAGCAGCCAAGATCTCCGGACTGAAGCTTTCTTT.

This clonotype was picked up a small number of times. This chain joins TRBV5-6 and TRBJ2-5; D call uncertain. V was clipped by 3 bases and J by 4 bases, with 13 bases between them. There are 14 residues in the CDR3. Germline CDR1 is SGHDT and CDR2 is YYEEEE. CDR3 in DNA: TGTGCCAGCAGCTCGACCATCACCTCAGAGACCCAGTACTTC. Amino acid sequence: CASSSTITSETQYF.

This clonotype was detected many times. The gene calls are TRBV12-3 or TRBV12-4 and TRBJ2-3, with a weak D call TRBD2 (6 bases). The CDR3 totals 16 residues. V lost 2 bases and J 0 bases, leaving 12 bases between the germline ends. The CDR3 sequence: CASSLSSGLSTDTQYF. The CDR3 DNA reads TGTGCCAGCAGTTTATCCTCGGGACTTAGCACAGATACGCAGTATTTT.

The V gene is TRBV20-1, the J gene TRBJ2-1; 10 nucleotides match TRBD2. The CDR3 sequence is 17 residues long. Germline lookup yields CDR1 DFQATT and CDR2 SNEGSKA (reference sequence). V shed 0 bases and J 4 bases; nucleotides not matched to a gene: 9. The CDR3 nucleotides are TGCAGTGCTAGAGAAAATAGAGCGGGAGGGAAGTACAATGAGCAGTTCTTC. Translating gives CSARENRAGGKYNEQFF.

J is TRBJ2-3 and V is TRBV28; 8 bases are shared with TRBD2. The CDR3 covers 15 residues. V shed 6 bases and J 1 base; nucleotides not matched to a gene: 6. Germline assignment: CDR1 MDHEN and CDR2 SYDVKM. The CDR3 reads CASSHPTSGTDTQYF. The DNA of the CDR3 is TGTGCCAGCAGCCACCCGACTAGCGGCACAGATACGCAGTATTTT.

Ten or more counts support this clonotype. As DNA, the CDR3 is TGCAGCGTTCTCGGGACAGGGTATTCCAAAAACATTCAGTACTTC. Translation: CSVLGTGYSKNIQYF. The chain recombines TRBV29-1 with TRBJ2-4, with 9 nucleotides matching TRBD1. This CDR3 has 15 amino acids. After removal of 5 bases from V and 2 bases from J, the junction contained 7 bases not matched to a gene. Germline assignment: CDR1 SQVTM and CDR2 ANQGSEA.

As to this clonotype: Compared with germline, one end of the junction differs, possibly owing to a read error. The genes are TRBV20-1 and TRBJ2-3, with 8 bases fitting TRBD2. Germline CDR1 DFQATT, CDR2 SNEGSKA (reference sequence). This CDR3 contains 16 residues. The CDR3 nucleotides are TGCAGTGCTAGAGACCGGAGGCTAGCGGGCACAGATATGCAGTATTTT. It is translated as CSARDRRLAGTDMQYF.

The rearrangement joins TRBV11-1 to TRBJ2-2, with D unresolved. The V end lost 2 bases, the J end lost 5 bases, and 12 bases lay between the germline ends. Germline-derived CDR1 and CDR2 are SGHAT and FQDESV (reference sequence). The CDR3 length is 15 residues. The CDR3 protein is CASSLLSGRTGELFF. CDR3 nucleotides: TGTGCCAGCAGCTTACTGTCCGGACGGACCGGGGAGCTGTTTTTT.